This TCR beta chain was observed in a study of blood T cell repertoires in COVID-19. Background on the study: T cells, B-cell-depleted T cells, or PBMCs provided the cDNA or gDNA that served as material.

This CDR3 contains 15 residues. CDR1 is SGHRS, CDR2 YFSETQ, per germline. The J segment lost 4 bases and the V segment lost 0 bases, leaving 6 bases of the junction unmatched. Data came from immunoSEQ multiplex PCR; TCRdb stores just in-frame clones and leaves some out. The repertoire has 75,000 to 85,000 clones, approximately 86% of them found once; the top ten carry roughly a sixth. The chain joins TRBV5-1 to TRBJ1-1; 7 positions agree with TRBD1. The sequenced sample was peripheral blood. The origin of this receptor is a human donor in a cohort sampled during active COVID-19. The CDR3 bases are TGCGCCAGCAGCTTGGGGGGACAGACTGGCACTGAAGCTTTCTTT. Protein sequence: CASSLGGQTGTEAFF.